What follows are 10 T cell receptor beta chains derived from one specimen sequenced in a study of shared clonotypes between healthy human individuals. The table came from immunoSEQ multiplex PCR; TCRdb's copy has only in-frame clones and leaves some out. The table records some 660,000 clones, around three quarters of them present only once. Sequenced material: memory CD4+ T cells sorted from blood. Sample subset: CD45RA-negative fraction. The receptors originated from a woman in her thirties in good health.

This chain uses TRBV7-3 with TRBJ2-1, with 8 bases that match TRBD2. Germline V lookup: CDR1 SGHTA, CDR2 FQGTGA. Losses at the gene ends were 2 bases for V and 7 bases for J; bases not matched to a gene: 7. The CDR3 is 15 residues long. CDR3 in DNA: TGTGCCAGCAGCTTAGTGAGCGGGAGTACTAATGAGCAGTTCTTC. Translation: CASSLVSGSTNEQFF.

This clone was seen more than once but under ten times. The rearrangement uses TRBV4-2 and TRBJ1-1; D unresolved. CDR1 and CDR2 (germline): LGHNA, YNFKEQ. The V gene lost 2 bases and the J gene lost 0 bases, with 19 bases spanning the gap. The CDR3 spans 18 residues. CDR3 amino acids: CASSQLTGGSGMNTEAFF. CDR3 DNA sequence: TGTGCCAGCAGCCAACTTACCGGCGGGTCGGGCATGAACACTGAAGCTTTCTTT.

The chain links TRBV19 to TRBJ1-5; the D is unclear. The V end lost 3 bases, the J end lost 5 bases, and 11 bases lay between the germline ends. Per germline, CDR1 LNHDA and CDR2 SQIVND (reference sequence). CDR3 size: 14 residues. For the CDR3, the DNA is TGTGCCAGTAGTATCTTGGCAGCGGATCAGCCCCAGCATTTT. This translates into CASSILAADQPQHF.

This clone occurred once. This specimen includes other DNA sequences encoding the same CDR3. CDR3 sequence: CSASLETQYF. CDR3 bases: TGCAGTGCTAGCCTAGAGACCCAGTACTTC. The genes are TRBV20-1 and TRBJ2-5; D unresolved. Germline V lookup: CDR1 DFQATT, CDR2 SNEGSKA (reference sequence). Trimming cost V 3 bases and J 4 bases, with 3 bases left between them. The CDR3 sequence is 10 residues long.

The CDR3, as DNA: TGTGCCAGCAGCTTCGGACAGAACACTGAAGCTTTCTTT. Its protein product is CASSFGQNTEAFF. The rearrangement uses TRBV11-3 and TRBJ1-1; D perhaps matches TRBD1 (5 bases). This CDR3 spans 13 amino acids. The germline V and J ends were trimmed by 3 bases and 1 base, with 6 bases remaining between them. Per the germline V gene, CDR1 is SGHNT and CDR2 is YENEEA.

J is TRBJ2-5 and V is TRBV5-4, with 10 bases aligning to TRBD2. J gave up 4 bases and V 3 bases, and 9 bases lay outside the gene matches. This CDR3 comprises 16 residues. The germline V gene encodes CDR1 SGHNT and CDR2 YYREEE (reference sequence). CDR3 protein: CASSSKAGGPRETQYF. The CDR3 region has the DNA TGTGCCAGCAGCTCTAAAGCGGGAGGGCCTCGAGAGACCCAGTACTTC. The full variable domain, completed using reference TRBV5-4 and TRBJ2-5, is ETGVTQSPTHLIKTRGQQVTLRCSSQSGHNTVSWYQQALGQGPQFIFQYYREEENGRGNFPPRFSGLQFPNYSSELNVNALELDDSALYLCASSSKAGGPRETQYFGPGTRLLVL.

This chain uses TRBV5-1 with TRBJ2-7, with 10 bases fitting TRBD1. The CDR3 is 14 amino acids. Germline V gene sequence: CDR1 SGHRS, CDR2 YFSETQ. The V segment lost 4 bases and the J segment 6 bases; nucleotides outside the gene matches: 7. CDR3 residues: CASSPDRGNAEQYF. DNA of the CDR3: TGCGCCAGCAGCCCGGACAGGGGGAACGCCGAGCAGTACTTC.

The rearrangement links TRBV2 to TRBJ2-3, with a weak D call TRBD2 (6 bases). Germline values: CDR1 SNHLY, CDR2 FYNNEI. With 7 bases removed from V and 6 bases from J, the gap between germline ends came to 17 bases. The CDR3 sequence is 14 residues long. The chain's CDR3 is CASTVRDSTDTQYF. The CDR3 region has the DNA TGTGCCAGCACCGTACGGGACTCCACTGATACGCAGTATTTT.

In its sample, this clone was seen once. This rearrangement joins TRBV4-1 to TRBJ1-1, with D unresolved. The ends were cut back, 4 bases at V and 1 base at J, with 10 bases in the middle. Germline-derived CDR1 and CDR2 are MGHRA and YSYEKL. The CDR3 has 14 amino acids. CDR3 sequence: CASSRRQENTEAFF. In DNA, the CDR3 is TGCGCCAGCAGCCGTCGGCAGGAGAACACTGAAGCTTTCTTT.

V usage is TRBV6-6 and J usage is TRBJ2-7, with TRBD1 matching 10 bases. Germline loops: CDR1 MNHNY, CDR2 SVGAGI (reference sequence). The CDR3 contains 15 residues. V lost 6 bases to trimming and J lost 5 bases; unmatched junction nucleotides: 10. This CDR3 reads CASRARDRGFDEQYF. CDR3 bases: TGTGCCAGCAGGGCTAGGGACAGGGGTTTCGACGAGCAGTACTTC.